This TCR beta chain stems from a study of T cells in Graves' hyperthyroidism and ophthalmopathy. Germline V gene data show CDR1 as MNHEY and CDR2 as SVGAGI. The ends were cut back, 2 bases at V and 6 bases at J, with 10 bases in the middle. The CDR3 totals 14 residues. TCR beta CDR3 regions were amplified from RNA transcripts. HTBI primers were the set used in a first-round RT-PCR of the TCR CDR3. From the multiplex PCR reads, TCRdb called clonotypes with MiXCR, one entry per CDR3 protein. This repertoire shows 450,000 to 650,000 distinct CDR3 sequences, around 20% found once; its top ten account for 26%.

The sequenced sample consisted of blood. The chain joins TRBV6-5 to TRBJ2-2; possibly TRBD2 for D (6 bases). The clonotype comes from a man aged 18-30 years with Graves' hyperthyroidism. In DNA, the CDR3 is TGTGCCAGCAGTTACCGTCGCGGGGCCGGGGAGCTGTTTTTT. Protein sequence: CASSYRRGAGELFF.